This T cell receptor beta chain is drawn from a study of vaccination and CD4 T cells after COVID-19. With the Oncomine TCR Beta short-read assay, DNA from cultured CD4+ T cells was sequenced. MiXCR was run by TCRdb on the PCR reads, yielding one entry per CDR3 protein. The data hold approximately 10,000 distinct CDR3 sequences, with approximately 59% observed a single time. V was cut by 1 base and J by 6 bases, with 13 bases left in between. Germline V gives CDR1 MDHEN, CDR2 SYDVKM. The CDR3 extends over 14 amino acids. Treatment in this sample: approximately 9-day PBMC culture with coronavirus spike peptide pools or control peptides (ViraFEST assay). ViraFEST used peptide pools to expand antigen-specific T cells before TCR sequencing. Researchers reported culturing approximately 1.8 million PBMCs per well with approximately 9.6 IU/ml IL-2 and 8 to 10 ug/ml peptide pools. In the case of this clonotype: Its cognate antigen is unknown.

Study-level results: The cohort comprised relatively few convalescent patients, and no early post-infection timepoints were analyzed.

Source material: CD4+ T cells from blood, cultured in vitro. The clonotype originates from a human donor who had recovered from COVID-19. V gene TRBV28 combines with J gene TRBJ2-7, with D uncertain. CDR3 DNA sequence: TGTGCCAGCAGTTTATATGCACCATCGGGCGAGCAGTACTTC. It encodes CASSLYAPSGEQYF. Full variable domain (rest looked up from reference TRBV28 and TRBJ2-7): DVKVTQSSRYLVKRTGEKVFLECVQDMDHENMFWYRQDPGLGLRLIYFSYDVKMKEKGDIPEGYSVSREKKERFSLILESASTNQTSMYLCASSLYAPSGEQYFGPGTRLTVT.